Listed below are T cell receptor beta chains from one sample, sequenced in a study of cytomegalovirus exposure and HLA in healthy donors. The repertoire was sequenced with immunoSEQ multiplex PCR; TCRdb's copy has only in-frame clones and lacks some. This sample has 300,000 to 400,000 clones; roughly 89% occur once, and the top ten carry roughly 0.82%. What was sequenced was PBMCs. These receptor sequences come from a woman aged 18-35 years in good health and CMV-seronegative. The conserved cysteine and the conserved F or W are not part of the CDR3 here. Fields, in order: V gene, clone size, D gene, CDR3 protein. D genes are given only for firm matches. A clone size is listed for some rows: how often the clone was seen (once, few, many), or a class if it is expanded.

v_call: TRBV11-2; clone_size: -; d_call: -; cdr3_aa: ASSSRASPTNEKLF
v_call: TRBV19; clone_size: -; d_call: TRBD1; cdr3_aa: ASSISGTAYEQY
v_call: TRBV15; clone_size: -; d_call: TRBD2; cdr3_aa: ATSRDWGGETQY
v_call: TRBV7-6; clone_size: -; d_call: -; cdr3_aa: ASSLAAEGGETQY
v_call: TRBV19; clone_size: -; d_call: -; cdr3_aa: ASSIRGRRTGKDEQF
v_call: TRBV6-6; clone_size: -; d_call: -; cdr3_aa: ASSRLSPNQPQH
v_call: TRBV7-8; clone_size: -; d_call: -; cdr3_aa: ASSSTIAVSYNEQF
v_call: TRBV5-5; clone_size: -; d_call: TRBD1; cdr3_aa: ASSLHLSTGGSLQPQH
v_call: TRBV5-4; clone_size: -; d_call: TRBD2; cdr3_aa: ASSFRVWLAGEQY
v_call: TRBV4-2; clone_size: -; d_call: TRBD2; cdr3_aa: ASSQDLAGLHTGELF
v_call: TRBV4-1; clone_size: -; d_call: TRBD1; cdr3_aa: ASSRRGDREKGETQY
v_call: TRBV7-6; clone_size: -; d_call: -; cdr3_aa: ASSINTYEQY
v_call: TRBV6-4; clone_size: once; d_call: TRBD2; cdr3_aa: ASSDAGGFMNTQY
v_call: TRBV5-1; clone_size: -; d_call: -; cdr3_aa: ASSAQGDTQY
v_call: TRBV21-1; clone_size: -; d_call: -; cdr3_aa: ASSPPGDRGGETQY
v_call: TRBV7-9; clone_size: -; d_call: -; cdr3_aa: ASSLEGGQETQY
v_call: TRBV5-1; clone_size: -; d_call: TRBD2; cdr3_aa: ASSHHRSGINQETQY
v_call: TRBV10-2; clone_size: -; d_call: -; cdr3_aa: ASSEERENYGYT
v_call: TRBV25-1; clone_size: -; d_call: -; cdr3_aa: ASRKDIPNTGELF
v_call: TRBV28; clone_size: -; d_call: -; cdr3_aa: ASSHSSGGMRSTDTQY
v_call: TRBV6-5; clone_size: -; d_call: TRBD2; cdr3_aa: ASSFLAGPYNEQF
v_call: TRBV7-2; clone_size: -; d_call: -; cdr3_aa: ASRSPRGEQY
v_call: TRBV5-4; clone_size: once; d_call: TRBD2; cdr3_aa: ASSLGTSPSPQETQY
v_call: TRBV7-9; clone_size: -; d_call: TRBD2; cdr3_aa: ASSRTSGKNIQY
v_call: TRBV21-1; clone_size: -; d_call: -; cdr3_aa: ASTYGGDTQY
v_call: TRBV29-1; clone_size: few; d_call: -; cdr3_aa: SVSGDTEAF
v_call: TRBV9; clone_size: -; d_call: TRBD1; cdr3_aa: ASSGSGQAITGELF
v_call: TRBV6-1; clone_size: -; d_call: -; cdr3_aa: ASPDRLEDSPLH
v_call: TRBV27; clone_size: -; d_call: TRBD1; cdr3_aa: ASSLQGAQKGSEAF
v_call: TRBV28; clone_size: -; d_call: TRBD2; cdr3_aa: ASSFLAGGPFSSTDTQY
v_call: TRBV5-1; clone_size: -; d_call: TRBD2; cdr3_aa: ASSYLYSSGTSGTSTDTQY
v_call: TRBV27; clone_size: -; d_call: TRBD1; cdr3_aa: ASSLSYGQEHNEQF
v_call: TRBV29-1; clone_size: -; d_call: -; cdr3_aa: SVRLAGELF
v_call: TRBV6-1; clone_size: -; d_call: -; cdr3_aa: ASRNSYSYNSPLH
v_call: TRBV9; clone_size: -; d_call: -; cdr3_aa: ASSVDPGETQY
v_call: TRBV4-1; clone_size: -; d_call: TRBD1; cdr3_aa: ASSHPMDRSYEQY
v_call: TRBV30; clone_size: -; d_call: TRBD1; cdr3_aa: ASMGDRGNYEQY
v_call: TRBV11-2; clone_size: -; d_call: TRBD2; cdr3_aa: ASSLGGLAGGFEQF
v_call: TRBV5-1; clone_size: -; d_call: -; cdr3_aa: ASSLKGDSGNTIY
v_call: TRBV30; clone_size: -; d_call: TRBD1; cdr3_aa: AWSGTGSEQY